The 30 T cell receptor beta chains below all came from one sample that was sequenced in a study of shared clonotypes between healthy human individuals. This table comes from immunoSEQ multiplex PCR, and its TCRdb copy is limited to in-frame clones, with some not included. The sample has around 2.1 million clones, approximately 94% seen once. As defined, naive CD8 cells were CD45RO-negative and positively selected for CCR7, with terminally differentiated effector memory CD45RA+ cells excluded. Sequencing was done on a sample of naive CD8+ T cells from PBMCs. These receptors all come from a man between 18 and 29 years old in good health. Some clones in this sample may be carry-over from other donors' samples.

The chain combines TRBV10-3 with TRBJ2-7, with TRBD1 identical over 11 bases. V lost 6 bases to trimming and J lost 3 bases; unmatched junction nucleotides: 10. Germline-derived CDR1 and CDR2 are ENHRY and SYGVKD. The CDR3 consists of 16 residues. The CDR3 reads CAIRKFSGTGGYEQYF. DNA for the CDR3: TGTGCCATCAGAAAGTTCTCCGGGACAGGGGGCTACGAGCAGTACTTC.

The V and J genes are TRBV2 and TRBJ2-5; 11 bases fit TRBD2. The CDR3 has 16 amino acids. Looked up from germline, CDR1 is SNHLY and CDR2 is FYNNEI. V trimming: 3 bases; J trimming: 2 bases; junction bases outside the gene matches: 5. This CDR3 reads CASSDLRLAGQETQYF. The CDR3 nucleotides read TGTGCCAGCAGTGACCTTCGACTAGCGGGACAAGAGACCCAGTACTTC.

This rearrangement joins TRBV7-3 to TRBJ2-7; D perhaps matches TRBD1 (5 bases). This CDR3 spans 14 amino acids. V was clipped by 3 bases and J by 4 bases, with 13 bases between them. The germline gives CDR1 SGHTA, CDR2 FQGTGA. This CDR3 is CASSFHRTSYEQYF. The CDR3 DNA sequence: TGTGCCAGCAGCTTCCACAGGACCTCTTACGAGCAGTACTTC.

V is TRBV28 and J is TRBJ2-5; 7 positions agree with TRBD2. This CDR3 is 16 amino acids long. Germline V lookup: CDR1 MDHEN, CDR2 SYDVKM. J gave up 5 bases and V 3 bases, and 12 bases lay outside the gene matches. CDR3 in amino acids: CASSFHAVGEGETQYF. Here the CDR3 DNA reads TGTGCCAGCAGTTTTCATGCGGTCGGGGAGGGGGAGACCCAGTACTTC.

This clone has a single count. This sequence joins TRBV5-1 and TRBJ2-3; D perhaps matches TRBD2 (6 bases). The germline V gene has CDR1 SGHRS and CDR2 YFSETQ. The CDR3 is 16 residues long. V was clipped by 0 bases and J by 0 bases, with 11 bases between them. This chain's CDR3 is CASSLVQRASTDTQYF. The CDR3 DNA is TGCGCCAGCAGCTTGGTCCAGCGGGCTAGCACAGATACGCAGTATTTT.

This rearrangement joins TRBV28 to TRBJ1-3; no clear D gene. V was clipped by 2 bases and J by 1 base, with 12 bases between them. Germline V CDR1 and CDR2: MDHEN, SYDVKM. This CDR3 has 16 amino acids. CDR3 sequence (DNA): TGTGCCAGCAGTTTACGGTCCATGGGGTCTGGAAACACCATATATTTT. Encoded protein: CASSLRSMGSGNTIYF.

This clone was counted once. The chain links TRBV6-6 to TRBJ2-5; D gene uncertain. There are 14 residues in the CDR3. V was pared by 1 base and J by 2 bases, with 8 bases between. Germline CDR1 MNHNY, CDR2 SVGAGI (reference sequence). The CDR3 nucleotides read TGTGCCAGCAGTTACTGGGATGCACAAGAGACCCAGTACTTC. The encoded protein is CASSYWDAQETQYF.

This clone was detected only once. The rearrangement uses TRBV30 and TRBJ2-1, with D perhaps matching TRBD1 or TRBD2 (5 bases each). The CDR3 has 14 amino acids. Trimming pared 5 bases from V and 1 base from J, leaving 12 bases between. Germline V lookup: CDR1 GTSNPN, CDR2 SVGIG (reference sequence). The CDR3 protein is CAWSGADSYNEQFF. DNA for the CDR3: TGTGCCTGGTCCGGGGCGGATTCCTACAATGAGCAGTTCTTC.

This clone was detected only once. Other DNA sequences from this sample encode an identical CDR3 as well. The gene calls are TRBV5-1 and TRBJ1-2; possibly TRBD1 for D (6 bases). The CDR3 covers 13 residues. V was pared by 3 bases and J by 8 bases, with 14 bases between. Germline CDR1 and CDR2: SGHRS and YFSETQ. CDR3 DNA: TGCGCCAGCAGCTCGCGGGGGGCTGAGGGCTACACCTTC. It is translated as CASSSRGAEGYTF.

The chain is built from TRBV6-5 and TRBJ2-1; D ambiguous. The germline CDR1 and CDR2 sequences are MNHEY and SVGAGI. The CDR3 is 14 amino acids. Trimming pared 6 bases from V and 5 bases from J, leaving 14 bases between. CDR3 loop: CASRVEVVHNEQFF. CDR3 DNA sequence: TGTGCCAGCAGGGTCGAGGTAGTCCACAATGAGCAGTTCTTC.

The V call is TRBV28, the J call TRBJ2-7, with D possibly being TRBD1 or TRBD2 (7 bases each). CDR3 length equals 18 residues. The germline V gene encodes CDR1 MDHEN and CDR2 SYDVKM. Trimming shortened V by 6 bases and J by 4 bases, and 28 bases separated the two germline ends. This chain's CDR3 is CASSPLRLAQRGPYEQYF. CDR3 sequence (DNA): TGTGCCAGCAGCCCCCTCCGACTAGCCCAAAGGGGGCCATACGAGCAGTACTTC.

The chain recombines TRBV14 with TRBJ2-1; D is perhaps TRBD1 (9 bases). Per germline, CDR1 SGHDN and CDR2 FVKESK. The CDR3 totals 19 residues. The germline V and J ends were trimmed by 4 bases and 7 bases, with 29 bases remaining between them. This CDR3 reads CASSPAPGQGGTRWNEQFF. CDR3 sequence (DNA): TGTGCCAGCAGCCCAGCCCCGGGACAGGGCGGGACTAGGTGGAATGAGCAGTTCTTC.

V usage is TRBV7-9 and J usage is TRBJ2-7; the D is unclear. Germline-derived CDR1 and CDR2 are SEHNR and FQNEAQ (reference sequence). This CDR3 is built from 18 residues. Trimming took 4 bases from V and 7 from J, leaving 29 bases between them. The CDR3 coding sequence is TGTGCCAGCAGCTCCCTAACGGAGACTCAGTCTACCTCGGGTGAGCAGTACTTC. It is translated as CASSSLTETQSTSGEQYF.

The rearrangement joins TRBV28 to TRBJ2-7; 7 bases line up with TRBD1. Germline CDR1 is MDHEN and CDR2 is SYDVKM. CDR3 size: 14 residues. Trimming took 4 bases from V and 4 from J; bases not matched to a gene: 7. CDR3 sequence (DNA): TGTGCCAGCAGTTCGACAGGGTTGGGATACGAGCAGTACTTC. Protein product: CASSSTGLGYEQYF.

This chain uses TRBV7-9 with TRBJ2-5; D call uncertain. CDR1 is SEHNR and CDR2 is FQNEAQ in the germline V gene (reference sequence). V was cut by 4 bases and J by 7 bases, with 10 bases left in between. The CDR3 consists of 12 residues. This CDR3 reads CASSSQDGTQYF. CDR3 nucleotides: TGTGCCAGCAGCTCCCAGGACGGGACCCAGTACTTC.

This clone was recorded many times. Other DNA sequences of this sample code for an identical CDR3. The chain has TRBV9 and TRBJ2-7, with 8 nucleotides matching TRBD2. The germline V gene encodes CDR1 SGDLS and CDR2 YYNGEE. Trimming at V came to 0 bases and at J to 2 bases, leaving 4 bases not matched to a gene. The CDR3 loop spans 15 amino acids. This chain's CDR3 is CASSVGDSGTYEQYF. DNA for the CDR3: TGTGCCAGCAGCGTAGGGGATAGCGGGACCTACGAGCAGTACTTC.

The chain combines TRBV13 with TRBJ2-1; 7 bases map to TRBD1. The V gene's germline CDR1 is PRHDT and CDR2 FYEKMQ (reference sequence). This CDR3 contains 14 residues. With 5 bases clipped from V and 3 bases from J, the junction kept 4 bases outside the gene matches. The CDR3 sequence: CASSIRQGYNEQFF. DNA for the CDR3: TGTGCCAGCAGCATACGACAGGGCTACAATGAGCAGTTCTTC.

Comments on this clone: This same CDR3 is encoded by further DNA sequences in the sample. This chain joins TRBV27 and TRBJ2-7, with TRBD2 as a possible D gene (6 bases). Trimming removed 5 bases at V and 1 base at J, with 12 bases between. The germline CDR1 and CDR2 sequences are MNHEY and SMNVEV (reference sequence). This CDR3 comprises 14 residues. CDR3 nucleotide sequence: TGTGCCAGCAGTCTCCGACTAGGTTCCTACGAGCAGTACTTC. This sequence encodes CASSLRLGSYEQYF.

The chain uses TRBV6-5 and TRBJ2-1, with D hard to call. This CDR3 has 14 residues. The V end lost 4 bases, the J end lost 8 bases, and 15 bases lay between the germline ends. Germline lookup yields CDR1 MNHEY and CDR2 SVGAGI. This chain's CDR3 is CASSFSRLGYEQFF. In nucleotides, the CDR3 is TGTGCCAGCAGTTTTTCAAGACTGGGGTATGAGCAGTTCTTC.

This chain joins TRBV25-1 and TRBJ2-6; maybe TRBD1 (6 bases). Germline CDR1 and CDR2: MGHDK and SYGVNS. The V end lost 3 bases, the J end lost 0 bases, and 12 bases lay between the germline ends. The CDR3 has 17 residues. The DNA for the CDR3 is TGTGCCAGCAGTGATTTAGGACAGCACTCTGGGGCCAACGTCCTGACTTTC. Translation gives CASSDLGQHSGANVLTF.

The chain carries TRBV9 and TRBJ2-6; D perhaps matches TRBD2 (5 bases). CDR1 is SGDLS, CDR2 YYNGEE, per germline. The CDR3 sequence is 17 residues long. The ends were cut back, 6 bases at V and 0 bases at J, with 16 bases in the middle. The CDR3, as DNA: TGTGCCAGCACCCTCGGACGGGGTTCCTCTGGGGCCAACGTCCTGACTTTC. It specifies CASTLGRGSSGANVLTF.

The chain links TRBV9 to TRBJ2-1; the D is unclear. Germline V gives CDR1 SGDLS, CDR2 YYNGEE. The V gene lost 2 bases and the J gene lost 8 bases, with 17 bases spanning the gap. This CDR3 has 15 residues. CDR3 nucleotide sequence: TGTGCCAGCAGCGTCCATGGCGGCCCGACCGATGAGCAGTTCTTC. Its protein product is CASSVHGGPTDEQFF.

The chain carries TRBV5-1 and TRBJ2-1, with D perhaps being TRBD1 or TRBD2 (5 bases each). The germline V and J ends were trimmed by 0 bases and 8 bases, with 18 bases remaining between them. There are 16 residues in the CDR3. Looked up from germline, CDR1 is SGHRS and CDR2 is YFSETQ. The CDR3 DNA follows: TGCGCCAGCAGCTTGGCTACGGTCCCACTAGGGGATGAGCAGTTCTTC. Translated, it gives CASSLATVPLGDEQFF.

The chain is built from TRBV6-1 and TRBJ1-5; tentatively, D is TRBD1 (5 bases). Germline V gene sequence: CDR1 MNHNS, CDR2 SASEGT. V was trimmed by 7 bases and J by 5 bases, leaving 18 bases between them. CDR3 length: 15 residues. DNA of the CDR3: TGTGCCAGCACGGGACTTCGGTTTTTGGATCAGCCCCAGCATTTT. Translation gives CASTGLRFLDQPQHF.

This clone was seen only once. The rearrangement joins TRBV7-9 to TRBJ2-3; 7 bases are shared with TRBD1. The V and J ends lost 5 bases and 7 bases, in that order; junction bases with no gene match: 12. This CDR3 contains 15 residues. CDR1 SEHNR and CDR2 FQNEAQ come from the germline V gene (reference sequence). CDR3 nucleotide sequence: TGTGCCAGCAGCCGCCCCGGACAGGATATCAATACGCAGTATTTT. The encoded protein is CASSRPGQDINTQYF.

In the case of this clone: Additional DNA sequences in this sample encode the identical CDR3. The CDR3 loop reads CASSTGGYEQYF. CDR3 in DNA: TGTGCCAGCAGTACAGGGGGCTACGAGCAGTACTTC. The rearrangement joins TRBV5-4 to TRBJ2-7; 8 bases map to TRBD1. V dropped 5 bases and J dropped 3; count of bases not matched to a gene: 1. The germline gives CDR1 SGHNT, CDR2 YYREEE (reference sequence). The length of the CDR3 is 12 residues.

The CDR3, as DNA: TGTGCCAGCACTCGCCCTGTTCCCTCCTACAATGAGCAGTTCTTC. As protein: CASTRPVPSYNEQFF. This chain connects TRBV7-9 to TRBJ2-1; no firm D call. V dropped 7 bases and J dropped 0 bases, with 13 bases sitting between them. Germline CDR1 SEHNR, CDR2 FQNEAQ (reference sequence). The CDR3 has 15 amino acids.

Comments on this clone: Other DNA sequences from this sample encode an identical CDR3 as well. This chain links TRBV9 with TRBJ2-3; a possible D gene is TRBD2 (5 bases). From germline, CDR1 is SGDLS and CDR2 YYNGEE. This CDR3 has 13 amino acids. Trimming left V 0 bases short and J 6 bases short, with 8 bases between. This chain's CDR3 is CASSVVSGDTQYF. DNA of the CDR3: TGTGCCAGCAGCGTAGTGTCGGGGGATACGCAGTATTTT.

The chain carries TRBV28 and TRBJ1-2, with D maybe TRBD1 (5 bases). Germline-derived CDR1 and CDR2 are MDHEN and SYDVKM. Trimming removed 3 bases from V and 8 bases from J, with 19 bases in between. CDR3 length equals 15 residues. The CDR3 nucleotides are TGTGCCAGCAGTTTGAGGCAGGGCATGTTGGGGGGCTACACCTTC. It codes for CASSLRQGMLGGYTF.

The chain couples TRBV7-6 to TRBJ2-1, with D maybe TRBD2 (5 bases). CDR3 length: 16 amino acids. Germline V CDR1 and CDR2: SGHVS, FNYEAQ. Trimming pared 4 bases from V and 1 base from J, leaving 14 bases between. The chain's CDR3 is CASSSLTSFSYNEQFF. In DNA, the CDR3 is TGTGCCAGCAGCTCCCTTACTAGTTTTTCCTACAATGAGCAGTTCTTC. The full variable domain, its missing parts supplied by reference TRBV7-6 and TRBJ2-1, is GAGVSQSPRYKVTKRGQDVALRCDPISGHVSLYWYRQALGQGPEFLTYFNYEAQQDKSGLPNDRFSAERPEGSISTLTIQRTEQRDSAMYRCASSSLTSFSYNEQFFGPGTRLTVL.